Following are 29 T cell receptor beta chains from one sample sequenced in a study of graft-versus-host responses after intestinal transplantation. Sequencing used immunoSEQ multiplex PCR; TCRdb keeps in-frame clones, though not all of them. The repertoire holds tens of thousands of clones, with 90% to 95% as singletons. Which antigens these TCRs recognize remains unknown. Material: unstimulated CD8+ T cells sorted from spleen or lymph node cells, obtained before intestinal transplant. The source is a human donor who received an intestinal transplant.

J is TRBJ2-1 and V is TRBV10-2, with 9 bases matching TRBD2. Per the germline V gene, CDR1 is WSHSY and CDR2 is SAAADI. The V segment lost 7 bases and the J segment 1 base; nucleotides outside the gene matches: 11. The CDR3 totals 17 residues. As DNA, the CDR3 is TGCGCCAGCACTAGGGCGGTAGCGGGAGTGTCCTACAATGAGCAGTTCTTC. It translates to CASTRAVAGVSYNEQFF.

The rearrangement links TRBV19 to TRBJ1-2; maybe TRBD1 (5 bases). The V end lost 9 bases, the J end lost 8 bases, and 16 bases lay between the germline ends. Germline V gives CDR1 LNHDA, CDR2 SQIVND (reference sequence). The CDR3 has 12 residues. CDR3 DNA sequence: TGTGCCAGCGACGGAGGGGATGGAGGCTACACCTTC. Protein product: CASDGGDGGYTF.

V usage is TRBV7-9 and J usage is TRBJ2-7; a possible D gene is TRBD1 (6 bases). The germline CDR1 and CDR2 sequences are SEHNR and FQNEAQ (reference sequence). Trimming pared 3 bases from V and 6 bases from J, leaving 18 bases between. The CDR3 is 15 residues long. In nucleotides, the CDR3 is TGTGCCAGCAGCTTGCAGGGGCAAAGCTTGGGCGAGCAGTACTTC. Translated, it gives CASSLQGQSLGEQYF.

This clone was detected only once. V and J are TRBV4-1 and TRBJ2-3; D not certain. This CDR3 comprises 16 residues. Trimming took off 4 bases at V and 4 bases at J, with 18 bases between the two ends. CDR1 is MGHRA, CDR2 YSYEKL, per germline. CDR3 nucleotide sequence: TGCGCCAGCAGCCCCCTCTTCAGAGCGTCCCCAGATACGCAGTATTTT. Its translation: CASSPLFRASPDTQYF.

This chain connects TRBV5-6 to TRBJ2-7; D gene ambiguous. The CDR3 sequence is 12 residues long. Germline values: CDR1 SGHDT, CDR2 YYEEEE. Trimming took 0 bases from V and 6 from J, leaving 7 bases between them. CDR3 in amino acids: CASSLGFGEQYF. The DNA for the CDR3 is TGTGCCAGCAGCTTGGGATTCGGCGAGCAGTACTTC.

The chain joins TRBV4-1 to TRBJ2-2; 10 positions match TRBD2. The length of the CDR3 is 17 residues. J gave up 3 bases and V 5 bases, and 9 bases lay outside the gene matches. Per germline, CDR1 MGHRA and CDR2 YSYEKL. The CDR3 coding sequence is TGCGCCAGCAGCTTAAGAGCGCTAGCGGGAGACACCGGGGAGCTGTTTTTT. Protein sequence: CASSLRALAGDTGELFF.

The chain combines TRBV11-3 with TRBJ2-1, with 9 bases that match TRBD1. From germline, CDR1 is SGHNT and CDR2 YENEEA. This CDR3 is 15 amino acids long. Trimming removed 5 bases from V and 4 bases from J; junction bases left unmatched: 6. CDR3 bases: TGTGCCAGCAGCCTCACAGGGGGCGCGTACAATGAGCAGTTCTTC. Its translation is CASSLTGGAYNEQFF.

The chain employs TRBV4-1 and TRBJ2-7; 13 bases map to TRBD2. Losses at the gene ends were 4 bases for V and 6 bases for J; bases not matched to a gene: 0. The CDR3 extends over 13 amino acids. Germline V gene sequence: CDR1 MGHRA, CDR2 YSYEKL. CDR3 nucleotide sequence: TGCGCCAGCAGCCGGACTAGCGGGAGCGAGCAGTACTTC. It is translated as CASSRTSGSEQYF.

The chain couples TRBV7-9 to TRBJ2-7; D unresolved. The V end was cut by 1 base, the J end by 3 bases, with 4 bases between. Germline CDR1 and CDR2: SEHNR and FQNEAQ (reference sequence). The CDR3 runs 12 residues. This chain's CDR3 is CASSLVDYEQYF. The CDR3, as DNA: TGTGCCAGCAGCTTAGTAGACTACGAGCAGTACTTC.

The rearrangement uses TRBV4-3 and TRBJ2-4; maybe TRBD2 (6 bases). The germline gives CDR1 LGHNA, CDR2 YSLEER. V was clipped by 1 base and J by 3 bases, with 13 bases between them. The CDR3 is 16 amino acids. CDR3 sequence reads: CASSQGAGLGKNIQYF. The CDR3 coding sequence is TGCGCCAGCAGCCAAGGGGCGGGGCTGGGCAAAAACATTCAGTACTTC.

The chain recombines TRBV7-9 with TRBJ2-5; TRBD2 matches at 11 bases. Looked up from germline, CDR1 is SEHNR and CDR2 is FQNEAQ (reference sequence). V gave up 4 bases and J gave up 4 bases; unmatched junction bases: 2. The CDR3 contains 14 residues. For the CDR3, the DNA is TGTGCCAGCAGCTCTAGCGGGGGGAGAGAGACCCAGTACTTC. It encodes CASSSSGGRETQYF. Using reference TRBV7-9 and TRBJ2-5 for the parts outside the CDR3, the full variable domain is DTGVSQNPRHKITKRGQNVTFRCDPISEHNRLYWYRQTLGQGPEFLTYFQNEAQLEKSRLLSDRFSAERPKGSFSTLEIQRTEQGDSAMYLCASSSSGGRETQYFGPGTRLLVL.

This clone was counted once. This rearrangement joins TRBV6-1 to TRBJ1-5; maybe TRBD1 (5 bases). The CDR3 sequence is 11 residues long. V lost 4 bases and J 11 bases, leaving 9 bases between the germline ends. Germline values: CDR1 MNHNS, CDR2 SASEGT. The CDR3 is CASSGLRAQHF. The DNA for the CDR3 is TGTGCCAGCAGTGGGCTCAGGGCCCAGCATTTT.

This chain joins TRBV4-3 and TRBJ2-1; D unresolved. CDR1 is LGHNA, CDR2 YSLEER, per germline. Trimming removed 0 bases at V and 4 bases at J, with 10 bases between. The CDR3 runs to 15 residues. CDR3 region: CASSQDEKRYNEQFF. The CDR3 bases are TGCGCCAGCAGCCAAGATGAGAAACGGTACAATGAGCAGTTCTTC.

V and J are TRBV5-6 and TRBJ1-2; 7 nucleotides agree with TRBD1. Germline CDR1 SGHDT, CDR2 YYEEEE. The CDR3 runs 15 residues. The junction had 7 bases not matched to a gene; V was cut back by 1 base and J by 4 bases. This CDR3 is CASSLSTGTFYGYTF. The CDR3 DNA is TGTGCCAGCAGCTTGTCGACAGGGACCTTCTATGGCTACACCTTC.

The rearrangement uses TRBV7-9 and TRBJ2-3; D is uncertain. Trimming left V 1 base short and J 8 bases short, with 7 bases between. This CDR3 is built from 12 residues. Germline CDR1 reads SEHNR; CDR2 reads FQNEAQ (reference sequence). The CDR3 DNA follows: TGTGCCAGCAGCTTAGTGAGTGGTACGCAGTATTTT. Amino acids: CASSLVSGTQYF.

The chain combines TRBV6-6 with TRBJ1-2; D gene ambiguous. The CDR3 loop spans 12 amino acids. V was clipped by 6 bases and J by 3 bases, with 8 bases between them. The germline V gene encodes CDR1 MNHNY and CDR2 SVGAGI (reference sequence). This CDR3 is CASRLNHYGYTF. CDR3 bases: TGTGCCAGCAGACTCAACCACTATGGCTACACCTTC.

This clone was observed a single time. The chain uses TRBV7-2 and TRBJ2-3; 7 nucleotides match TRBD2. This CDR3 spans 15 amino acids. The germline CDR1 and CDR2 sequences are SGHTA and FQGNSA. Germline trimming cut 6 bases from V and 0 bases from J; bases unmatched to any gene: 6. The chain's CDR3 is CASRPGGISTDTQYF. The CDR3 nucleotides are TGTGCCAGCAGACCCGGGGGGATTAGCACAGATACGCAGTATTTT.

In DNA form, the CDR3 reads TGTGCCAGTAGTATAACAGGGGGCAATGAGCAGTTCTTC. It encodes CASSITGGNEQFF. The chain has TRBV19 and TRBJ2-1; 8 nucleotides line up with TRBD1. This CDR3 spans 13 amino acids. Germline V gives CDR1 LNHDA, CDR2 SQIVND (reference sequence). Trimming took 2 bases from V and 6 from J; bases not matched to a gene: 0. The full variable domain, completed using reference TRBV19 and TRBJ2-1, is DGGITQSPKYLFRKEGQNVTLSCEQNLNHDAMYWYRQDPGQGLRLIYYSQIVNDFQKGDIAEGYSVSREKKESFPLTVTSAQKNPTAFYLCASSITGGNEQFFGPGTRLTVL.

The chain joins TRBV7-2 to TRBJ2-7; D is ambiguous. The germline V gene has CDR1 SGHTA and CDR2 FQGNSA. The CDR3 extends over 11 amino acids. The V end lost 7 bases, the J end lost 4 bases, and 8 bases lay between the germline ends. The CDR3 DNA is TGTGCCAGCACCGCCGGGTACGAGCAGTACTTC. Its translation is CASTAGYEQYF. Combining the CDR3 with reference TRBV7-2 and TRBJ2-7 gives the whole variable domain GAGVSQSPSNKVTEKGKDVELRCDPISGHTALYWYRQSLGQGLEFLIYFQGNSAPDKSGLPSDRFSAERTGGSVSTLTIQRTQQEDSAVYLCASTAGYEQYFGPGTRLTVT.

V usage is TRBV7-8 and J usage is TRBJ2-4; perhaps TRBD1 as D (5 bases). The CDR3 runs to 15 residues. V dropped 1 base and J dropped 2 bases, with 9 bases sitting between them. The germline gives CDR1 SGHVS, CDR2 FQNEAQ. Here the CDR3 reads CASSLGQRTKNIQYF. CDR3 in DNA: TGTGCCAGCAGCTTAGGACAGAGGACCAAAAACATTCAGTACTTC.

The V gene is TRBV10-2, the J gene TRBJ2-7; possibly TRBD2 for D (6 bases). CDR1 and CDR2 from the germline V gene are WSHSY and SAAADI. Trimming pared 5 bases from V and 4 bases from J, leaving 15 bases between. CDR3 size: 14 residues. This CDR3 reads CASSLGRGGYEQYF. CDR3 coding DNA: TGCGCCAGCAGTTTAGGCCGCGGAGGGTACGAGCAGTACTTC.

J is TRBJ1-2 and V is TRBV30; 8 nucleotides agree with TRBD1. This CDR3 is 13 amino acids long. Germline lookup yields CDR1 GTSNPN and CDR2 SVGIG (reference sequence). With 1 base clipped from V and 8 bases from J, the junction kept 6 bases outside the gene matches. The CDR3 here is CAWSADRGDGYTF. The DNA of the CDR3 is TGTGCCTGGAGTGCTGACAGGGGAGACGGCTACACCTTC.

In DNA, the CDR3 is TGCAGCGCCCTCAGCGGGAGGAACACAGATACGCAGTATTTT. This gives the protein CSALSGRNTDTQYF. The chain joins TRBV29-1 to TRBJ2-3; 9 bases fit TRBD2. There are 14 residues in the CDR3. The germline CDR1 and CDR2 sequences are SQVTM and ANQGSEA. J was trimmed by 2 bases and V by 7 bases; bases with no gene match: 7.

This clone appeared once. The V gene is TRBV4-1, the J gene TRBJ1-1; D gene uncertain. The CDR3 length is 14 residues. The germline V gene encodes CDR1 MGHRA and CDR2 YSYEKL. Trimming took off 3 bases at V and 2 bases at J, with 10 bases between the two ends. Here the CDR3 DNA reads TGCGCCAGCAGCCATGGGTCAGGAAACACTGAAGCTTTCTTT. This sequence encodes CASSHGSGNTEAFF.

The rearrangement joins TRBV6-1 to TRBJ2-1; 7 bases are a match to TRBD2. CDR1 is MNHNS and CDR2 is SASEGT in the germline V gene. This CDR3 region has 14 residues. The V and J ends lost 7 bases and 4 bases, in that order; junction bases with no gene match: 7. In DNA form, the CDR3 reads TGTGCCAGCAAGGCCCTAGCGGTGTACAATGAGCAGTTCTTC. It encodes CASKALAVYNEQFF.

The chain employs TRBV14 and TRBJ2-5; 9 bases are a match to TRBD1. TRBJ2-7 matches the DNA end more closely, so the J call is doubtful. Germline CDR1 reads SGHDN; CDR2 reads FVKESK. CDR3 size: 14 residues. The CDR3 DNA follows: TGTGCCAGCAGCCAAAGTTACAGGGGGCACGAGCAGTACTTC. It is translated as CASSQSYRGHEQYF.

The chain uses TRBV19 and TRBJ2-3; 7 positions match TRBD2. V trimming: 1 base; J trimming: 0 bases; junction bases outside the gene matches: 10. This CDR3 comprises 18 residues. Germline V gives CDR1 LNHDA, CDR2 SQIVND (reference sequence). Here the CDR3 DNA reads TGTGCCAGTAGTATAGTGGGCGGGAGCGCAACTAGCACAGATACGCAGTATTTT. Residues: CASSIVGGSATSTDTQYF.

This chain joins TRBV7-9 and TRBJ2-1, with D perhaps matching TRBD2 (5 bases). V dropped 5 bases and J dropped 6 bases, with 8 bases sitting between them. Germline V CDR1 and CDR2: SEHNR, FQNEAQ (reference sequence). The CDR3 length is 12 residues. CDR3 residues: CASSPSRNEQFF. Written as DNA, the CDR3 is TGTGCCAGCAGCCCTAGCCGCAATGAGCAGTTCTTC.

The CDR3 DNA follows: TGTGCCAGTAGGACAGGTACGGCGTCCTGGGATGAGCAGTTCTTC. It is translated as CASRTGTASWDEQFF. The J gene is TRBJ2-1, the V gene TRBV19; weak D call: TRBD1 (6 bases). The CDR3 length is 15 residues. V shed 6 bases and J shed 8 bases, with 20 bases lying between them. The germline CDR1 and CDR2 sequences are LNHDA and SQIVND (reference sequence).